The 30 T cell receptor beta chains below all came from one sample that was sequenced in a study of lymphopenia after photon versus proton radiotherapy. Generated by immunoSEQ multiplex PCR, the TCRdb table keeps only in-frame clones and is missing some. Of about 40,000 clones listed, about 82% are singletons. The sequencing here drew on peripheral blood, taken from a patient treated with proton-based radiotherapy. The receptors originated from a woman between 70 and 85 years old with pancreatic cancer. Some clones in this sample may be carry-over from other donors' samples.

The chain uses TRBV28 and TRBJ1-1; TRBD1 agrees at 7 bases. The V gene end was trimmed by 6 bases and the J gene end by 3 bases; junction bases not matched to a gene: 4. Looked up from germline, CDR1 is MDHEN and CDR2 is SYDVKM. The CDR3 is 13 residues long. CDR3 loop: CASSPGGDTEAFF. The CDR3, as DNA: TGTGCCAGCAGCCCAGGGGGAGACACTGAAGCTTTCTTT.

This chain uses TRBV5-1 with TRBJ1-1, with 7 bases lining up with TRBD1. After removal of 3 bases from V and 1 base from J, the junction contained 6 bases not matched to a gene. This CDR3 is built from 15 residues. In germline, CDR1 is SGHRS, CDR2 YFSETQ. CDR3 nucleotides: TGCGCCAGCAGCTCGGGGGACAGAGAGAACACTGAAGCTTTCTTT. This codes for CASSSGDRENTEAFF.

This chain connects TRBV27 to TRBJ2-5; D unclear. The CDR3 length is 13 residues. CDR1 and CDR2 (germline): MNHEY, SMNVEV (reference sequence). V was trimmed by 3 bases and J by 5 bases, leaving 10 bases between them. The CDR3 DNA is TGTGCCAGCAGTTTCTGGTCCGGCGAGACCCAGTACTTC. Amino acid sequence: CASSFWSGETQYF.

A single count supports this clone. The chain uses TRBV6-1 and TRBJ1-1; no definite D call. Germline CDR1 is MNHNS and CDR2 is SASEGT. The length of the CDR3 is 15 residues. Trimming cost V 2 bases and J 2 bases, with 12 bases left between them. For the CDR3, the DNA is TGTGCCAGCAGTGAAAGCTGGTCTCCTAACACTGAAGCTTTCTTT. Its protein product is CASSESWSPNTEAFF.

The chain links TRBV6-1 to TRBJ1-4; D is uncertain. The CDR3 runs 15 residues. V was pared by 2 bases and J by 6 bases, with 13 bases between. The germline CDR1 and CDR2 sequences are MNHNS and SASEGT. The CDR3 loop reads CASSEMGLGDEKLFF. In DNA form, the CDR3 reads TGTGCCAGCAGTGAAATGGGATTAGGAGATGAAAAACTGTTTTTT.

This clone came up a few times. This chain connects TRBV4-3 to TRBJ2-5; 7 positions match TRBD1. Germline lookup yields CDR1 LGHNA and CDR2 YSLEER. The CDR3 sequence is 15 residues long. With V trimmed by 5 bases and J by 4 bases, 10 bases remained unmatched. In DNA, the CDR3 is TGCGCCAGCAGCTGGAAACAGGGGTTTGGAGAGACCCAGTACTTC. Protein product: CASSWKQGFGETQYF.

The gene calls are TRBV5-1 and TRBJ2-3; D unclear. This CDR3 has 14 amino acids. Germline V gene lookup returns CDR1 SGHRS and CDR2 YFSETQ. The V and J ends lost 0 bases and 0 bases respectively, with 5 bases between them. The CDR3 DNA is TGCGCCAGCAGCTTGGAGACTAGCACAGATACGCAGTATTTT. Translated: CASSLETSTDTQYF.

This sequence joins TRBV10-3 and TRBJ1-2; 7 nucleotides line up with TRBD1. V lost 8 bases, J lost 8 bases, and 8 bases stayed unmatched. CDR3 size: 12 residues. Germline CDR1 is ENHRY and CDR2 is SYGVKD. CDR3 protein: CAIGTGEGGYTF. CDR3 in DNA: TGTGCCATCGGTACAGGGGAAGGAGGCTACACCTTC.

The V call is TRBV7-2, the J call TRBJ2-7; no reliable D call. Germline CDR1 is SGHTA and CDR2 is FQGNSA. The CDR3 consists of 11 residues. V was shortened by 4 bases and J by 11 bases, with 12 bases between the two germline ends. This CDR3 reads CASSSSGVKYF. The CDR3 DNA reads TGTGCCAGCAGCTCCAGTGGGGTGAAGTACTTC.

By share, this clone ranks as medium-sized. The chain has TRBV19 and TRBJ1-2; D not certain. The CDR3 runs 13 residues. Trimming cost V 5 bases and J 7 bases, with 14 bases left between them. Germline lookup yields CDR1 LNHDA and CDR2 SQIVND (reference sequence). The CDR3 bases are TGTGCCAGTAGTTCTTCGACGGTACGTGGCTACACCTTC. It translates to CASSSSTVRGYTF.

This sequence joins TRBV30 and TRBJ1-4; D gene ambiguous. Germline V gives CDR1 GTSNPN, CDR2 SVGIG (reference sequence). Trimming took off 4 bases at V and 12 bases at J, with 9 bases between the two ends. The CDR3 sequence is 10 residues long. The CDR3 region is CAWKDVQLFF. The CDR3 DNA is TGTGCCTGGAAGGACGTACAACTGTTTTTT.

The chain joins TRBV28 to TRBJ2-7; no reliable D call. With 4 bases removed from V and 5 bases from J, the gap between germline ends came to 12 bases. Per the germline V gene, CDR1 is MDHEN and CDR2 is SYDVKM. This CDR3 comprises 13 residues. This chain's CDR3 is CASSWVSVDEQYF. CDR3 sequence (DNA): TGTGCCAGCAGTTGGGTCAGCGTCGACGAGCAGTACTTC.

This clone came up once. The chain uses TRBV28 and TRBJ2-7; D perhaps matches TRBD1 (6 bases). Germline V lookup: CDR1 MDHEN, CDR2 SYDVKM. The V end was cut by 6 bases, the J end by 6 bases, with 12 bases between. CDR3 length equals 12 residues. CDR3 coding DNA: TGTGCCAGCAGATTAACAGGGCGCGAGCAGTACTTC. It yields the protein CASRLTGREQYF.

The rearrangement uses TRBV7-3 and TRBJ2-3, with 8 bases that match TRBD1. The CDR3 covers 20 residues. The V gene end was trimmed by 3 bases and the J gene end by 0 bases; junction bases not matched to a gene: 17. Germline CDR1 SGHTA, CDR2 FQGTGA. The CDR3 spells CASSLEAGQGIFSSTDTQYF. The CDR3 coding sequence is TGTGCCAGCAGCTTGGAGGCCGGACAGGGCATCTTTTCTAGCACAGATACGCAGTATTTT.

On this clone: Within the sample, other DNA sequences also encode this same CDR3. The chain is built from TRBV15 and TRBJ2-7, with 9 bases aligning to TRBD1. Looked up from germline, CDR1 is LNHNV and CDR2 is YYDKDF (reference sequence). V dropped 3 bases and J dropped 1; count of bases not matched to a gene: 1. The CDR3 contains 14 residues. CDR3 loop: CATSRDRGSYEQYF. The CDR3 DNA sequence: TGTGCCACCAGCAGGGACAGGGGATCCTACGAGCAGTACTTC.

By frequency in the sample, this clone is medium-sized. V gene TRBV7-2 combines with J gene TRBJ1-1; D unresolved. Trimming pared 4 bases from V and 3 bases from J, leaving 12 bases between. Germline assignment: CDR1 SGHTA and CDR2 FQGNSA. This CDR3 comprises 14 residues. The CDR3 reads CASSSVGGYTEAFF. In nucleotides, the CDR3 is TGTGCCAGCAGCTCCGTCGGCGGATACACTGAAGCTTTCTTT.

The chain employs TRBV19 and TRBJ1-1; D is possibly TRBD1 (6 bases). Germline V gives CDR1 LNHDA, CDR2 SQIVND (reference sequence). The length of the CDR3 is 14 residues. Trimming stripped 2 bases from V and 4 bases from J, with 11 bases between. CDR3 nucleotide sequence: TGTGCCAGTAGTATACGGGCAGGGGTCACTGAAGCTTTCTTT. Amino acid sequence: CASSIRAGVTEAFF.

The chain uses TRBV10-2 and TRBJ2-1; 10 bases are a match to TRBD2. The CDR3 runs 14 residues. V was pared by 6 bases and J by 1 base, with 0 bases of the junction left unmatched. Germline CDR1 reads WSHSY; CDR2 reads SAAADI. The CDR3 here is CASRTSGSYNEQFF. CDR3 coding DNA: TGCGCCAGCAGGACTAGCGGGTCCTACAATGAGCAGTTCTTC.

This clone was observed a few times. This chain links TRBV30 with TRBJ1-5; the D is unclear. V lost 0 bases and J 3 bases, leaving 9 bases between the germline ends. Germline values: CDR1 GTSNPN, CDR2 SVGIG (reference sequence). The CDR3 has 14 amino acids. CDR3 residues: CAWSVARNNQPQHF. CDR3 sequence (DNA): TGTGCCTGGAGTGTTGCCAGGAACAATCAGCCCCAGCATTTT.

J is TRBJ2-5 and V is TRBV5-1; the match to TRBD2 covers 14 bases. CDR3 size: 17 residues. The germline V gene has CDR1 SGHRS and CDR2 YFSETQ. V lost 0 bases, J lost 5 bases, and 6 bases stayed unmatched. The chain's CDR3 is CASSLVGLAGGQETQYF. As DNA, the CDR3 is TGCGCCAGCAGCTTGGTTGGACTAGCGGGAGGTCAGGAGACCCAGTACTTC.

J is TRBJ2-7 and V is TRBV7-6; 7 bases match TRBD1. CDR1 SGHVS and CDR2 FNYEAQ come from the germline V gene. Losses at the gene ends were 5 bases for V and 2 bases for J; bases not matched to a gene: 6. CDR3 length: 14 residues. The CDR3 protein is CASSPQTGTYEQYF. The CDR3 DNA is TGTGCCAGCAGCCCCCAGACAGGGACCTACGAGCAGTACTTC.

The rearrangement uses TRBV7-2 and TRBJ2-3; 11 nucleotides match TRBD2. CDR1 SGHTA and CDR2 FQGNSA come from the germline V gene. Trimming removed 1 base from V and 4 bases from J; junction bases left unmatched: 1. This CDR3 has 15 residues. DNA of the CDR3: TGTGCCAGCAGCTTAGTAGCGGGAGGGCCAGATACGCAGTATTTT. As protein: CASSLVAGGPDTQYF.

The chain has TRBV11-2 and TRBJ1-6; TRBD1 matches 11 bases. CDR1 is SGHAT and CDR2 is FQNNGV in the germline V gene. The CDR3 extends over 17 amino acids. V trimming: 5 bases; J trimming: 2 bases; junction bases outside the gene matches: 5. The CDR3 here is CASSKGQGATYNSPLHF. CDR3 coding DNA: TGTGCCAGCAGCAAAGGACAGGGGGCAACCTATAATTCACCCCTCCACTTT.

The chain combines TRBV15 with TRBJ2-5; a weak D match, TRBD2 (6 bases). The CDR3 has 14 residues. Trimming shortened V by 8 bases and J by 5 bases, and 18 bases separated the two germline ends. Germline loops: CDR1 LNHNV, CDR2 YYDKDF (reference sequence). The DNA of the CDR3 is TGTGCCACCTCACGGAGACTAGTAGGGGAGACCCAGTACTTC. This translates into CATSRRLVGETQYF.

The chain has TRBV29-1 and TRBJ1-1; D unclear. Trimming pared 7 bases from V and 1 base from J, leaving 7 bases between. This CDR3 is 11 amino acids long. Germline V gene sequence: CDR1 SQVTM, CDR2 ANQGSEA. CDR3 sequence: CSGMTNTEAFF. CDR3 nucleotide sequence: TGCAGCGGGATGACGAACACTGAAGCTTTCTTT.

This chain joins TRBV7-2 and TRBJ2-3, with D maybe TRBD2 (6 bases). The CDR3 consists of 17 residues. Germline values: CDR1 SGHTA, CDR2 FQGNSA. The V gene lost 2 bases and the J gene lost 1 base, with 16 bases spanning the gap. The chain's CDR3 is CASSLRGLGVGTDTQYF. The CDR3, as DNA: TGTGCCAGCAGCTTAAGGGGACTGGGAGTCGGCACAGATACGCAGTATTTT.

The CDR3 sequence: CSVGIPGAEAFF. CDR3 nucleotide sequence: TGCAGCGTAGGAATCCCAGGCGCTGAAGCTTTCTTT. The chain carries TRBV29-1 and TRBJ1-1, with D hard to call. The CDR3 contains 12 residues. The germline V and J ends were trimmed by 6 bases and 6 bases, with 14 bases remaining between them. Germline CDR1 is SQVTM and CDR2 is ANQGSEA.

The genes are TRBV4-1 and TRBJ1-1; D remains unclear. The CDR3 consists of 14 residues. Trimming cost V 1 base and J 6 bases, with 12 bases left between them. Germline CDR1 reads MGHRA; CDR2 reads YSYEKL. CDR3 sequence reads: CASSQGGGIAEAFF. In DNA form, the CDR3 reads TGCGCCAGCAGCCAAGGTGGAGGGATCGCTGAAGCTTTCTTT.

This sequence joins TRBV11-2 and TRBJ2-5, with a tentative D call TRBD1 (5 bases). This CDR3 has 13 amino acids. With 1 base removed from V and 3 bases from J, the gap between germline ends came to 6 bases. Per the germline V gene, CDR1 is SGHAT and CDR2 is FQNNGV. The CDR3 here is CASSLGGEETQYF. The CDR3 nucleotides are TGTGCCAGCAGCTTAGGGGGCGAAGAGACCCAGTACTTC.

This rearrangement joins TRBV29-1 to TRBJ2-2; no clear D. V lost 0 bases and J lost 0, with 5 bases in between. The CDR3 extends over 14 amino acids. Germline CDR1 SQVTM, CDR2 ANQGSEA. The CDR3 protein is CSVEEGSNTGELFF. The CDR3 nucleotides read TGCAGCGTTGAAGAGGGATCGAACACCGGGGAGCTGTTTTTT.